This T cell receptor beta chain was documented in a study of control samples from healthy donors and cancer patients (TCRdb year 2020). This clone was seen just once. No cognate antigen has been identified for it. The sample holds no much larger clone one base away, and base qualities are not on file. Clipping removes 8 bases from V and 4 bases from J, with 5 as the unmatched junction base count. As encoded in the germline V gene, CDR1 is SNHLY while CDR2 is FYNNEI. The CDR3 spans 14 residues, from the cysteine through the phenylalanine. The kept DNA is CDR3 alone, 42 bases in frame from the first base. The library was produced with the immunoSEQ multiplex PCR assay. TCRdb mirrors the immuneACCESS table, restricted to in-frame sequences. Some clones are absent from its copies; in checked studies, under half trace to an unresolved V gene, and the reason for the others is unknown. Across this sample there are fewer than 130,000 clones, with roughly 90% seen only once. The ten largest make up around 3.5% of the sample.

The source is an older woman with lung cancer. Recombination connected TRBV2 to TRBJ2-1, and TRBD2 matches 10 of the central bases. Sequenced input: PBMCs. The DNA is as follows: TGTGCCAGCCTGGAGCGGGAGGGATACAATGAGCAGTTCTTC. Protein translation: CASLEREGYNEQFF. The CDR3 plus the reference TRBV2 and TRBJ2-1 genes for the other parts give the full variable domain: EPEVTQTPSHQVTQMGQEVILRCVPISNHLYFYWYRQILGQKVEFLVSFYNNEISEKSEIFDDQFSVERPDGSNFTLKIRSTKLEDSAMYFCASLEREGYNEQFFGPGTRLTVL.